The sequence of this TCR beta chain was determined in a study of blood T cell repertoires in COVID-19. Study information: In each case, the material was cDNA or gDNA derived from T cells, B-cell-depleted T cells, or PBMCs.

This CDR3 contains 15 residues. V dropped 5 bases and J dropped 6; count of bases not matched to a gene: 7. The V gene's germline CDR1 is LNHNV and CDR2 YYDKDF (reference sequence). Only in-frame clones appear in the TCRdb table, and some are missing; sequencing was by immunoSEQ multiplex PCR. The repertoire consists of roughly 180,000 clones, with about 84% occurring once and the leading ten covering around 5.1%. Participants were aged about 18 to 100 years, lived in 20 to 25 US areas, and enrolled virtually. Clinical history reported by participants formed the basis on which cohorts were assigned. The specimen was PBMCs or T cells enriched from blood (not recorded which). The receptor's source is a woman in her thirties or forties with acute COVID-19. V usage is TRBV15 and J usage is TRBJ1-2; TRBD1 agrees at 12 bases. The CDR3 sequence is CATSWDRGLRNGYTF. The CDR3 DNA sequence: TGTGCCACCAGCTGGGACAGGGGGCTTAGGAATGGCTACACCTTC.